This T cell receptor beta chain is drawn from a study of T-cell reconstitution after alpha-beta-depleted transplantation in children. Notes on the study in general: By about two months after transplant, alpha-beta T cells reportedly arose from several hundred graft clones that had expanded. Surviving thymic progenitors and recipient T cells were the source of high TCRbeta diversity at day 60 in some patients. T-cell numbers and diversity, one year after transplant, stemmed largely from T cells that were newly produced.

Note on this clonotype: The antigen is unknown.

The authors prepared the TCRbeta library with unique molecular identifiers. MiXCR, applied by TCRdb to the PCR reads, yields one record per CDR3 protein. The sample holds a few hundred thousand distinct CDR3 sequences, nearly 8% seen once. Germline V gene sequence: CDR1 DFQATT, CDR2 SNEGSKA (reference sequence). The CDR3 contains 17 residues. V gave up 0 bases and J gave up 7 bases; unmatched junction bases: 10. The sequencing here drew on peripheral blood, taken 360 days after TCRalphabeta/CD19-depleted stem cell transplant. The chain carries TRBV20-1 and TRBJ2-5; TRBD2 matches 14 bases. This TCR derives from a female patient between 2 and 15 years old who had a stem cell transplant for Fanconi anemia, so the T cells may come from the graft donor. CDR3 coding DNA: TGCAGTGCTAGAGAATTCGAGACTAGCGGGGGGGCAACGACCCAGTACTTC. Translated, it gives CSAREFETSGGATTQYF.